These 31 T cell receptor beta chains came from one sample sequenced in a study of shared clonotypes between healthy human individuals. The data were produced by immunoSEQ multiplex PCR, yet TCRdb's version contains in-frame clones alone and is incomplete. The table has some 1.1 million clones, approximately 80% seen once. Sequences were obtained from memory CD4+ T cells from PBMCs. Subset: CD45RA-negative fraction. These receptors originate from a man between 18 and 29 years old in good health. Some clones in this sample may be carry-over from other donors' samples.

This clone came up a few times. This chain joins TRBV5-4 and TRBJ2-2; the D call may be TRBD1 or TRBD2 (6 bases each). CDR1 and CDR2 (germline): SGHNT, YYREEE (reference sequence). Between the trimmed V and J ends, which lost 4 bases and 6 bases, there was a span of 16 bases. This CDR3 spans 15 amino acids. This CDR3 is CASSPGGGQAGELFF. DNA of the CDR3: TGTGCCAGCAGCCCTGGTGGGGGGCAGGCCGGGGAGCTGTTTTTT.

The V gene is TRBV9, the J gene TRBJ2-3; 12 bases fit TRBD2. The junction had 7 bases not matched to a gene; V was cut back by 3 bases and J by 5 bases. This CDR3 contains 16 residues. CDR1 is SGDLS, CDR2 YYNGEE, per germline. In DNA form, the CDR3 reads TGTGCCAGCAGCGGTGGACGACTAGCGGGAGTAGATACGCAGTATTTT. Translated, it gives CASSGGRLAGVDTQYF.

V and J are TRBV19 and TRBJ1-2, with D possibly being TRBD1 (6 bases). Germline V CDR1 and CDR2: LNHDA, SQIVND (reference sequence). V gave up 8 bases and J gave up 8 bases, with 12 bases separating them. The CDR3 is 11 amino acids. The CDR3 here is CASQQGEGYTF. CDR3 bases: TGTGCCAGTCAACAGGGTGAGGGCTACACCTTC.

The chain joins TRBV19 to TRBJ2-3; maybe TRBD1 (6 bases). CDR3 length: 14 residues. V was trimmed by 3 bases and J by 1 base, leaving 8 bases between them. Looked up from germline, CDR1 is LNHDA and CDR2 is SQIVND (reference sequence). The CDR3 nucleotides read TGTGCCAGTAGTATGGGACACGGCACAGATACGCAGTATTTT. Residues: CASSMGHGTDTQYF.

The chain combines TRBV21-1 with TRBJ2-7; TRBD1 was called by the table and not checked on the DNA. TRBV21-1 is labeled a pseudogene. The CDR3 consists of 16 residues. As DNA, the CDR3 is TGTGCCAGCAGCATAGGGGACAGGCGATGCTCCTACGAGCAGTACTTC. Translating it yields CASSIGDRRCSYEQYF.

V is TRBV9 and J is TRBJ1-4; D is undetermined. The CDR3 is 14 residues long. Trimming removed 4 bases at V and 6 bases at J, with 13 bases between. Germline V gives CDR1 SGDLS, CDR2 YYNGEE. CDR3 nucleotide sequence: TGTGCCAGCAGCCCACGAGCGTGGGATGAAAAACTGTTTTTT. Residues: CASSPRAWDEKLFF.

This clone was detected ten times or more. The chain carries TRBV6-4 and TRBJ2-2, with 11 bases aligning to TRBD2. The CDR3 has 17 residues. J gave up 2 bases and V 8 bases, and 10 bases lay outside the gene matches. Looked up from germline, CDR1 is MRHNA and CDR2 is SNTAGT. The CDR3 protein is CASPYPGLAANTGELFF. CDR3 coding DNA: TGTGCCAGCCCTTACCCGGGACTAGCGGCCAACACCGGGGAGCTGTTTTTT.

This clone was detected a few times. V and J are TRBV5-1 and TRBJ2-7; 11 bases map to TRBD1. In germline, CDR1 is SGHRS, CDR2 YFSETQ. The CDR3 contains 15 residues. Trimming took 3 bases from V and 5 from J; bases not matched to a gene: 7. CDR3 protein: CASSSDRGQRHEQYF. The CDR3 nucleotides read TGCGCCAGCAGCTCGGACAGGGGGCAAAGGCACGAGCAGTACTTC.

The rearrangement links TRBV5-6 to TRBJ2-2, with D possibly TRBD1 on 5 matching bases. There are 13 residues in the CDR3. V gave up 0 bases and J gave up 6 bases, with 6 bases separating them. The V gene's germline CDR1 is SGHDT and CDR2 YYEEEE. The CDR3 DNA reads as TGTGCCAGCAGCTTGGAGACAGCCGGGGAGCTGTTTTTT. It is translated as CASSLETAGELFF.

The chain carries TRBV2 and TRBJ2-5; TRBD2 matches at 11 bases. V gave up 7 bases and J gave up 4 bases; unmatched junction bases: 14. Germline values: CDR1 SNHLY, CDR2 FYNNEI. This CDR3 has 17 residues. CDR3 sequence: CASKGGGLAGGGETQYF. The CDR3 coding sequence is TGTGCCAGCAAAGGAGGTGGGCTAGCGGGAGGTGGAGAGACCCAGTACTTC. Full variable domain (outside the CDR3, taken from reference TRBV2 and TRBJ2-5): EPEVTQTPSHQVTQMGQEVILRCVPISNHLYFYWYRQILGQKVEFLVSFYNNEISEKSEIFDDQFSVERPDGSNFTLKIRSTKLEDSAMYFCASKGGGLAGGGETQYFGPGTRLLVL.

The chain carries TRBV5-6 and TRBJ2-5; D is unclear. Trimming pared 1 base from V and 2 bases from J, leaving 6 bases between. CDR1 is SGHDT, CDR2 YYEEEE, per germline. The CDR3 runs 13 residues. The CDR3 spells CASSLSLQETQYF. The CDR3 DNA follows: TGTGCCAGCAGCTTGTCCTTGCAAGAGACCCAGTACTTC.

The chain recombines TRBV19 with TRBJ1-1; 8 bases fit TRBD1. Per the germline V gene, CDR1 is LNHDA and CDR2 is SQIVND (reference sequence). The CDR3 consists of 14 residues. With V trimmed by 6 bases and J by 1 base, 4 bases remained unmatched. The CDR3, as DNA: TGTGCCAGTAGCACGGACAGGGCGAACACTGAAGCTTTCTTT. Protein product: CASSTDRANTEAFF.

This clone has ten or more counts. The chain recombines TRBV28 with TRBJ1-3; no reliable D call. The CDR3 length is 17 residues. V was pared by 1 base and J by 10 bases, with 23 bases between. Looked up from germline, CDR1 is MDHEN and CDR2 is SYDVKM. The CDR3 loop reads CASSLLGLRGTPGTIYF. The CDR3, as DNA: TGTGCCAGCAGTTTATTGGGCCTGCGAGGCACACCAGGAACCATATATTTT.

The J gene is TRBJ1-1, the V gene TRBV5-6, with D perhaps matching TRBD1 (5 bases). V lost 4 bases and J 7 bases, leaving 14 bases between the germline ends. This CDR3 comprises 13 residues. From germline, CDR1 is SGHDT and CDR2 YYEEEE. Here the CDR3 reads CASSELTEVEAFF. CDR3 nucleotides: TGTGCCAGCAGCGAACTGACAGAAGTTGAAGCTTTCTTT.

The chain uses TRBV9 and TRBJ2-3; 9 bases align to TRBD1. CDR3 length: 17 residues. The V and J ends lost 4 bases and 1 base, in that order; junction bases with no gene match: 10. The germline gives CDR1 SGDLS, CDR2 YYNGEE. This chain's CDR3 is CASSPPRGDRGTDTQYF. The DNA of the CDR3 is TGTGCCAGCAGCCCACCCAGGGGGGACAGGGGCACAGATACGCAGTATTTT.

Points on this clone: It may be a read error: a sequence one base away is much more abundant. Other DNA variants within this sample encode the same CDR3. This rearrangement joins TRBV9 to TRBJ2-3; no reliable D call. Germline values: CDR1 SGDLS, CDR2 YYNGEE. The V gene lost 3 bases and the J gene lost 0 bases, with 5 bases spanning the gap. CDR3 length: 13 residues. CDR3 bases: TGTGCCAGCAGCGGAACTAGCACAGATACGCAGTATTTT. Its protein is CASSGTSTDTQYF.

As regards this clone: The sample holds other DNA sequences that translate to the same CDR3. V and J are TRBV9 and TRBJ2-5; the match to TRBD1 covers 8 bases. The CDR3 is made up of 13 amino acids. J lost 7 bases, V lost 2 bases, and 4 bases had no gene match. From germline, CDR1 is SGDLS and CDR2 YYNGEE. The DNA of the CDR3 is TGTGCCAGCAGCGTGACAGGGGCGGGGACCCAGTACTTC. Translated: CASSVTGAGTQYF. Full variable domain (missing parts from reference TRBV9 and TRBJ2-5): DSGVTQTPKHLITATGQRVTLRCSPRSGDLSVYWYQQSLDQGLQFLIQYYNGEERAKGNILERFSAQQFPDLHSELNLSSLELGDSALYFCASSVTGAGTQYFGPGTRLLVL.

This chain uses TRBV29-1 with TRBJ1-3; TRBD1 matches at 9 bases. V was clipped by 7 bases and J by 2 bases; unmatched bases: 6. CDR1 and CDR2 (germline): SQVTM, ANQGSEA. The CDR3 consists of 14 residues. CDR3 coding DNA: TGCAGCGGCTCGGGACAGGGCGCTGGAAACACCATATATTTT. Protein product: CSGSGQGAGNTIYF.

DNA of the CDR3: TGTGCCAGTAGTATAGTCACACCGACAGGGGCTGGGGAGACCCAGTACTTC. This encodes CASSIVTPTGAGETQYF. This chain links TRBV19 with TRBJ2-5, with TRBD1 identical over 8 bases. This CDR3 is 17 amino acids long. J was trimmed by 5 bases and V by 1 base; bases with no gene match: 12. Germline assignment: CDR1 LNHDA and CDR2 SQIVND (reference sequence). Variable domain in full (rest from reference TRBV19 and TRBJ2-5): DGGITQSPKYLFRKEGQNVTLSCEQNLNHDAMYWYRQDPGQGLRLIYYSQIVNDFQKGDIAEGYSVSREKKESFPLTVTSAQKNPTAFYLCASSIVTPTGAGETQYFGPGTRLLVL.

The chain couples TRBV6-6 to TRBJ1-2, with D hard to call. Germline V gene sequence: CDR1 MNHNY, CDR2 SVGAGI (reference sequence). V lost 6 bases and J 4 bases, leaving 15 bases between the germline ends. The CDR3 length is 14 residues. For the CDR3, the DNA is TGTGCCAGCAGCTCGCGGATTTGGGGCTATGGCTACACCTTC. Translation: CASSSRIWGYGYTF.

The chain recombines TRBV27 with TRBJ1-2; 12 bases fit TRBD1. J lost 5 bases, V lost 6 bases, and 10 bases had no gene match. This CDR3 is 16 amino acids long. Germline assignment: CDR1 MNHEY and CDR2 SMNVEV (reference sequence). CDR3: CASRSLGTGGIYGYTF. The CDR3 coding sequence is TGTGCCAGCAGGAGCTTAGGGACAGGGGGCATATATGGCTACACCTTC.

Here the CDR3 DNA reads TGCAGTGCTGGCCAGGGAGAGCCCCAGCATTTT. Translated, it gives CSAGQGEPQHF. J is TRBJ1-5 and V is TRBV20-1; the D gene is possibly TRBD1 (5 bases). The ends were cut back, 5 bases at V and 8 bases at J, with 10 bases in the middle. Germline CDR1 DFQATT, CDR2 SNEGSKA (reference sequence). The CDR3 consists of 11 residues.

The chain links TRBV11-2 to TRBJ2-1; D is possibly TRBD1 (6 bases). The CDR3 totals 14 residues. CDR1 SGHAT and CDR2 FQNNGV come from the germline V gene. Trimming removed 3 bases from V and 4 bases from J, with 10 bases in between. The DNA of the CDR3 is TGTGCCAGCAGCTTCGGGACACTTTACAATGAGCAGTTCTTC. It encodes CASSFGTLYNEQFF.

V usage is TRBV30 and J usage is TRBJ1-1; 7 nucleotides align to TRBD1. The germline V gene encodes CDR1 GTSNPN and CDR2 SVGIG (reference sequence). The CDR3 runs 14 residues. The trim removed 4 bases at V and 0 bases at J, leaving 5 bases unmatched. Here the CDR3 DNA reads TGTGCCTGGACCCAACAGGGGTTGAACACTGAAGCTTTCTTT. It encodes CAWTQQGLNTEAFF.

This CDR3 is CASTHWGESEAFF. CDR3 nucleotides: TGTGCCAGCACCCACTGGGGGGAATCTGAAGCTTTCTTT. The rearrangement links TRBV6-5 to TRBJ1-1, with D perhaps TRBD1 (5 bases). Germline V gene sequence: CDR1 MNHEY, CDR2 SVGAGI. The V and J ends lost 7 bases and 6 bases respectively, with 15 bases between them. This CDR3 contains 13 residues.

This clone has more than one count but fewer than ten. This chain links TRBV7-9 with TRBJ1-5; D gene ambiguous. V shed 5 bases and J shed 2 bases, with 19 bases lying between them. CDR3 length equals 17 residues. The germline CDR1 and CDR2 sequences are SEHNR and FQNEAQ (reference sequence). CDR3 nucleotides: TGTGCCAGCAGCCTGGGATCAACTCAGAGGGGCAATCAGCCCCAGCATTTT. It specifies CASSLGSTQRGNQPQHF.

The gene calls are TRBV7-9 and TRBJ2-2; 7 bases match TRBD2. Trimming cost V 5 bases and J 6 bases; bases outside gene matches: 6. The CDR3 runs 14 residues. Germline lookup yields CDR1 SEHNR and CDR2 FQNEAQ (reference sequence). In nucleotides, the CDR3 is TGTGCCAGCAGCCGGAGTGCGGGGGCCGGGGAGCTGTTTTTT. It translates to CASSRSAGAGELFF.

This clone was found a few times. The chain joins TRBV30 to TRBJ1-1; D call uncertain. CDR3 length equals 14 residues. V was pared by 4 bases and J by 6 bases, with 18 bases between. CDR1 GTSNPN and CDR2 SVGIG come from the germline V gene (reference sequence). The CDR3 bases are TGTGCCTGGATCCCGATGGGTCCCTACGCTGAAGCTTTCTTT. Translated, it gives CAWIPMGPYAEAFF. The whole variable domain, remainder taken from reference TRBV30 and TRBJ1-1, is SQTIHQWPATLVQPVGSPLSLECTVEGTSNPNLYWYRQAAGRGLQLLFYSVGIGQISSEVPQNLSASRPQDRQFILSSKKLLLSDSGFYLCAWIPMGPYAEAFFGQGTRLTVV.

The rearrangement joins TRBV30 to TRBJ2-5; 11 nucleotides line up with TRBD2. J gave up 0 bases and V 2 bases, and 2 bases lay outside the gene matches. The germline CDR1 and CDR2 sequences are GTSNPN and SVGIG (reference sequence). The CDR3 length is 15 residues. DNA for the CDR3: TGTGCCTGGAGTTTGACTAGCGGGAACCAAGAGACCCAGTACTTC. It translates to CAWSLTSGNQETQYF.

This chain uses TRBV11-3 with TRBJ2-1; D ambiguous. Trimming cost V 5 bases and J 7 bases, with 12 bases left between them. This CDR3 is built from 13 residues. Looked up from germline, CDR1 is SGHNT and CDR2 is YENEEA. CDR3 sequence: CASSLAGSNEQFF. The CDR3 DNA reads as TGTGCCAGCAGCCTCGCTGGGTCAAATGAGCAGTTCTTC.

The chain couples TRBV28 to TRBJ2-2, with 7 bases that match TRBD2. The CDR3 totals 19 residues. Germline CDR1 is MDHEN and CDR2 is SYDVKM. V lost 6 bases, J lost 4 bases, and 20 bases stayed unmatched. CDR3 residues: CASSPFWSPLAESTGELFF. CDR3 coding DNA: TGTGCCAGCAGCCCTTTTTGGAGCCCCCTAGCGGAGAGCACCGGGGAGCTGTTTTTT.